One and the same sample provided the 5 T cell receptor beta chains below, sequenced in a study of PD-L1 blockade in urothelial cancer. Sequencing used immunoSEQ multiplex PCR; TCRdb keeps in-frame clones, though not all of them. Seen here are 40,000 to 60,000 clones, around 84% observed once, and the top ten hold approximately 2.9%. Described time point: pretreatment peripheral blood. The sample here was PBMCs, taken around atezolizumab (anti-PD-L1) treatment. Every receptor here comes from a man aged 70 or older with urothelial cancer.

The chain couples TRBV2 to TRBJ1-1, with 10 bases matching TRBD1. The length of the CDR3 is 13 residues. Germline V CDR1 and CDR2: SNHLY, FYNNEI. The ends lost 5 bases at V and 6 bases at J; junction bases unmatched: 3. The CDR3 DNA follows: TGTGCCAGCAGTCGGGGACAGGGGCCTGAAGCTTTCTTT. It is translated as CASSRGQGPEAFF.

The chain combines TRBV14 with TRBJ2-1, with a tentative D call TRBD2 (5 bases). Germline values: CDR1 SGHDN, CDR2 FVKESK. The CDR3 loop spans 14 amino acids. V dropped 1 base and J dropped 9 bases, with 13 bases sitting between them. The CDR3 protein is CASSQAGRVSEQFF. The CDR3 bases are TGTGCCAGCAGCCAAGCGGGAAGGGTGAGTGAGCAGTTCTTC.

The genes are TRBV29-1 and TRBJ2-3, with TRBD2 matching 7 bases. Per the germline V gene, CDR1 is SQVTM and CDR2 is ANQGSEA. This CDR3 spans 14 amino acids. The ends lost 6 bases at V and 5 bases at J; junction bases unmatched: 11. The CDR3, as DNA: TGCAGCGTGGTTGCAGCGGGGACTATAGATACGCAGTATTTT. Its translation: CSVVAAGTIDTQYF.

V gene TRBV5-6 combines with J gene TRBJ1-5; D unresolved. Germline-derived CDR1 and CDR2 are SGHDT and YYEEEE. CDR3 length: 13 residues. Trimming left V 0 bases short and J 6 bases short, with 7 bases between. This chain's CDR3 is CASSLESGQPQHF. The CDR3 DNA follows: TGTGCCAGCAGCTTGGAGTCGGGTCAGCCCCAGCATTTT.

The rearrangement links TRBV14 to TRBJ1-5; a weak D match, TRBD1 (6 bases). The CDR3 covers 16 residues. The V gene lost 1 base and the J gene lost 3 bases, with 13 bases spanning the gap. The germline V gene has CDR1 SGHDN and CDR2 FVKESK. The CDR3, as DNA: TGTGCCAGCAGCCAAGGAGGACAGCCCTTCAATCAGCCCCAGCATTTT. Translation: CASSQGGQPFNQPQHF. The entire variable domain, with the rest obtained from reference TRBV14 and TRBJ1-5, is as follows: EAGVTQFPSHSVIEKGQTVTLRCDPISGHDNLYWYRRVMGKEIKFLLHFVKESKQDESGMPNNRFLAERTGGTYSTLKVQPAELEDSGVYFCASSQGGQPFNQPQHFGDGTRLSIL.